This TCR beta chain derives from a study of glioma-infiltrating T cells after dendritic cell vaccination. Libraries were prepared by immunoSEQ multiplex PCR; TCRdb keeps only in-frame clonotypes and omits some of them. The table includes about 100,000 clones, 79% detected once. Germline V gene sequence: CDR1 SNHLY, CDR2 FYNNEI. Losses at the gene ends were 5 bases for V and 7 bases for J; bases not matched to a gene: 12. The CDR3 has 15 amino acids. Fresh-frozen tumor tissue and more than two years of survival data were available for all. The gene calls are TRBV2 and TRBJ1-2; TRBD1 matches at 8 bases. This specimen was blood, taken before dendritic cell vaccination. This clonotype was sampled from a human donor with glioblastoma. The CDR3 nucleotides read TGTGCCAGCAGTATCGGGGGTGGACAGGGAAGTGGCTACACCTTC. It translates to CASSIGGGQGSGYTF.